This paragraph covers one T cell receptor beta chain sequence. The target antigen is unknown. The authors distributed each subset's genomic DNA evenly over several immunoSEQ plates. TCRdb keeps only in-frame clones here, not all; method: immunoSEQ multiplex PCR. The sample records some 1.4 million clones, approximately 96% being singletons. This record belongs to a study of shared clonotypes between healthy human individuals. Study results and limitations: All-four-donor shared clonotypes had higher generation probabilities than non-shared clonotypes did. Among donors, sharing of clonotypes was expected to be affected by sequencing depth.

Per the germline V gene, CDR1 is LGHNA and CDR2 is YSLEER. This CDR3 comprises 17 residues. Trimming took 1 base from V and 3 from J; bases not matched to a gene: 9. This receptor was taken from a man younger than 40 in good health. The rearrangement links TRBV4-3 to TRBJ2-3; 8 nucleotides line up with TRBD2. Sequencing input: naive CD4+ T cells sorted from blood. Subset meaning: CD45RA+ positively selected. The CDR3 protein is CASSQGSVGRVTDTQYF. The CDR3 DNA sequence: TGCGCCAGCAGCCAAGGATCGGTCGGGAGGGTGACAGATACGCAGTATTTT.